This is a list of T cell receptor beta chains from one sample in a study of blood T cells in healthy people across ages. TCRdb fed the 5' RACE reads into MiXCR, producing one record per CDR3 protein. The sample has 1.5 million to 2 million distinct CDR3 sequences, around half seen once. The sequenced material came from blood. These receptor sequences come from a woman between 35 and 50 years old in good health. Each CDR3 is given with its conserved first and last residue. D genes are given only for firm matches. A clone size is listed for some rows: how often the clone was seen (once, few, many), or a class if it is expanded.

TRBJ2-4,NA,TRBV7-2,NA,TGTGCCGGCAGCTTAACCGCCATGGCCAAAAACATTCAGTACTTC,CAGSLTAMAKNIQYF
TRBJ2-7,NA,TRBV6-2/TRBV6-3,NA,TGTGCCAGCAGTTGGCAAATGGGGGAGCAGTACTTC,CASSWQMGEQYF
TRBJ2-5,few,TRBV10-2,TRBD1,TGCGCCACCACAGGGGGCCAAGAGACCCAGTACTTC,CATTGGQETQYF
TRBJ2-1,few,TRBV20-1,NA,TGCAGTGCTAACGGGCAGGGTTACAATGAGCAGTTCTTC,CSANGQGYNEQFF
TRBJ2-7,few,TRBV20-1,NA,TGCAGTGCTGAGAGAGGGGGGTTTACCTACGAGCAGTACTTC,CSAERGGFTYEQYF
TRBJ2-1,NA,TRBV18,TRBD2,TGTGCCAGCTCACCGGGACTAGGGTACGAGCAGTTCTTC,CASSPGLGYEQFF
TRBJ2-3,NA,TRBV6-6,TRBD2,TGTGCCAGCAGTCTCGCCAAAGCGGGGATCCCAGATACGCAGTATTTT,CASSLAKAGIPDTQYF
TRBJ2-7,NA,TRBV25-1,NA,TGTGCCAGCAGCGAGCAGGGCCGGGACGAGCAGTACTTC,CASSEQGRDEQYF
TRBJ2-7,NA,TRBV5-6,NA,TGTGCCAGCAGCCGAACAGGGGAGGAGAACGAGCAGTACTTC,CASSRTGEENEQYF
TRBJ1-1,once,TRBV28,NA,TGTGCCAGCTCCTGGCGGTCTGAAGCTTTCTTT,CASSWRSEAFF
TRBJ2-5,few,TRBV7-2,NA,TGTGCCAGCAGCTTAGGTCTAGTGTCGACCCAGTACTTC,CASSLGLVSTQYF
TRBJ2-1,NA,TRBV29-1,NA,TGCAGTGGAGCCGGGGATGAGCAGTTCTTC,CSGAGDEQFF
TRBJ2-1,NA,TRBV20-1,NA,TGCAGTGCCCCACCTTGGGGGACCTCTTACAATGAGCAGTTCTTC,CSAPPWGTSYNEQFF
TRBJ2-4,NA,TRBV7-2,NA,TGTGCCAGCAGCCCACAGGGAGTTATAGCCAAAAACATTCAGTACTTC,CASSPQGVIAKNIQYF
TRBJ1-2,NA,TRBV9,NA,TGTGCCAGCAGCGGCGGAGCGGCAAAAAAGGACTATGGCTACACCTTC,CASSGGAAKKDYGYTF
TRBJ1-4,NA,TRBV20-1,NA,TGCAGTGCAATCGCCTTCCCAACTAATGAAAAACTGTTTTTT,CSAIAFPTNEKLFF
TRBJ1-1,NA,TRBV7-9,NA,TGTGCCAGCAGCTTAGAAGAGGTCACTGAAGCTTTCTTT,CASSLEEVTEAFF
TRBJ2-1,NA,TRBV7-3,TRBD2,TGTGCCAGCAGCTCCCAGACTAGCGGGGGCGGGAATGAGCAGTTCTTC,CASSSQTSGGGNEQFF
TRBJ2-5,NA,TRBV27,TRBD1,TGTGCCAGCAGTTTATACGACAGGGGGATGGAGACCCAGTACTTC,CASSLYDRGMETQYF
TRBJ2-3,NA,TRBV29-1,NA,TGCAGCGTAGGACGACCGGGGGTCACAGATACGCAGTATTTT,CSVGRPGVTDTQYF
TRBJ2-5,NA,TRBV7-3,NA,TGTGCCAGCAGTCGGGACACTCCCGAAACCCAGTACTTC,CASSRDTPETQYF
TRBJ2-7,NA,TRBV6-2/TRBV6-3,NA,TGTGCCAGCAGTATCCCCAGGGGTACCTACGAGCAGTACTTC,CASSIPRGTYEQYF